This T cell receptor (beta chain) comes out of a study of shared clonotypes between healthy human individuals. The assay was carried out at the deep level. The genomic DNA of each subset was split evenly across several immunoSEQ plates. Clones were read by immunoSEQ multiplex PCR, and TCRdb kept only the in-frame ones, dropping some. The repertoire holds roughly 2.2 million clones, with approximately 90% as singletons. CDR3 length: 16 residues. V lost 5 bases and J 4 bases, leaving 20 bases between the germline ends. Germline CDR1 SEHNR, CDR2 FQNEAQ (reference sequence). The rearrangement uses TRBV7-9 and TRBJ1-2; perhaps TRBD1 as D (5 bases). The clonotype was recovered from a man between 18 and 29 years old in good health. Some clones in this sample may be carry-over from other donors' samples. Sequencing was carried out using naive CD4+ T cells from PBMCs. As to subset: CD45RA+ positively selected. The CDR3: CASSPRGEGGAYGYTF. CDR3 coding DNA: TGTGCCAGCAGCCCCCGCGGGGAAGGAGGGGCCTATGGCTACACCTTC.